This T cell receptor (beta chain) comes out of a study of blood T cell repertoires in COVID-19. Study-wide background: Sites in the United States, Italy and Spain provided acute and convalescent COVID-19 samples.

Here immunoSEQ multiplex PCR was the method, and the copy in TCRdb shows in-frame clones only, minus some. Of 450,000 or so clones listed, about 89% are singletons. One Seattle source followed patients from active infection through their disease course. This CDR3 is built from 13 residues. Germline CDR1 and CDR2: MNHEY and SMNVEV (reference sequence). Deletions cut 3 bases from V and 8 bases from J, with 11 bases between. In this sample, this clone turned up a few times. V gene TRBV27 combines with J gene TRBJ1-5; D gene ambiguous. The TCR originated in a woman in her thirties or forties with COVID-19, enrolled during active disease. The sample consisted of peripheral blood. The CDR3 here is CASSFYPGEPQHF. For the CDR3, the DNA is TGTGCCAGCAGTTTTTACCCCGGGGAGCCCCAGCATTTT.